This T cell receptor beta chain was recovered during a study of T cell repertoires in aging, cancer and after chemotherapy (dated by TCRdb to about 2019). Some background on the complete study: Six donor age groups were covered, ranging from 30 or younger up to 70 or older, and each group contained at least three individuals. In the hematological group, paired pre- and post-chemotherapy samples were obtained from chronic lymphocytic leukemia patients treated with fludarabine- or bendamustine-based regimens. The complete dataset included about 8.8 million TCR reads. Peripheral blood TCR beta repertoires from healthy donors and cancer patients were profiled to examine immunoaging and T cell reconstitution after chemotherapy. The cohort comprised 200 to 250 cancer patients, 94 with hematological and 110 to 140 with solid cancers, plus 95 healthy donors as a reference group.

TCR beta rearrangements were amplified from genomic DNA isolated from peripheral blood, not from sorted cells or RNA. Rearranged TRB sequences spanning V, D and J segments were amplified by multiplex touch-down PCR using a mixed TRB-A/B primer pool. Illumina adapters and sample indices were attached to the amplicons through two consecutive PCR reactions run with Phusion HS II polymerase. After gel purification with the NucleoSpin Gel and PCR Clean-up kit, the amplicons were checked using Qubit and an Agilent 2100 Bioanalyzer. The libraries were sequenced on an Illumina MiSeq with 600-cycle, single-indexed, paired-end runs. Under the source paper's analysis protocol: Processing of the TRB sequences was carried out with MiXCR versions 2.12 and 3.0.5. Each unique CDR3 nucleotide sequence counted as one clone, and only productive sequences with at least two reads were retained. The repertoire metrics were Shannon diversity, evenness, clonality (defined as one minus evenness), and alpha-parameterized diversity profiles covering alpha 0 to 5. The IGoR algorithm was used to calculate generation probabilities of clones in the paired pre- and post-chemotherapy samples. TCRdb redid the processing of the public reads, applying fastp at Q25 and MiXCR, and retained in-frame beta chains. Rows are unified per CDR3 protein, each entry keeping the most common DNA and genes. Clone size and V and J calls follow TCRdb, not the original study. The sample data list thousands of distinct CDR3 sequences, and roughly 29% of these were observed just once. About 70% of the sample rests with the top ten.

This clonotype is medium-sized (0.01 to 0.1%). Its antigen has not been determined. No per-base quality is available; no much larger clone lies one base away. V lost 6 bases and J lost 2 bases, and the count of bases not matched to a germline gene is 1. The CDR1 and CDR2 encoded by the germline V gene are MNHNS and SASEGT. The CDR3 runs 13 amino acids, cysteine and phenylalanine included. CDR3 DNA only is kept here, 39 bases in frame from base 1. Paper-wide results and their limitations: An increase in median generation probability over the chemotherapy interval was observed in both cancer cohorts, suggesting that the repertoire was reconstituted through rebound thymic output. According to the authors, the repertoire data do not permit conclusions about immunological memory after chemotherapy. In healthy donors, the drop in TCR diversity with age came mainly from a loss of richness, whereas in cancer patients a loss of evenness also played a part. Compared with age-matched healthy donors, untreated patients with either hematological or solid cancers had significantly lower TCR diversity in the blood along with higher clonality. Hematological cancer patients had lymphoid organ infiltration, which may itself impair thymic emigration or peripheral T cell expansion.

The receptor was derived from a human donor with a blood cancer. The donor label of this sample is uncertain. Specimen: blood. The rearranged segments are TRBV6-1 and TRBJ2-7; TRBD1 matches 10 bases in the middle. In nucleotide form, the sequence is TGTGCCAGCAGGGGGACAGGGGCCTACGAGCAGTACTTC. Translated, this is CASRGTGAYEQYF.